A selection of T cell receptor beta chains follows, all from one sample in a study of cytomegalovirus exposure and HLA in healthy donors. Measured with immunoSEQ multiplex PCR; TCRdb has only the in-frame clones, and not every one. The table includes more than 150,000 clones, more than 75% detected once. Sequenced: PBMCs. The receptors stem from a girl less than two years old in good health and CMV-seronegative. The CDR3 runs from the conserved cysteine through the conserved F or W. D genes are given only for firm matches. Clone size is given for some rows only: seen once, a few or many times, or a class if the clone is expanded.

>TRBJ2-1|NA|NA|TRBV10-3
TGTGCCATCAGTGAGACAGGGAATGAGCAGTTCTTC
CAISETGNEQFF
>TRBJ1-2|NA|NA|TRBV5-1
TGCGCCAGCAGCAGGGACACGCCCAACTATGGCTACACCTTC
CASSRDTPNYGYTF
>TRBJ2-7|NA|NA|TRBV27
TGTGCCAGCAGTTTAGAAGGGGGGGGCGAGCAGTACTTC
CASSLEGGGEQYF
>TRBJ2-7|NA|NA|TRBV5-1
TGCGCCAGCAGCTTGGGTTCGAGCTCCGAGCAGTACTTC
CASSLGSSSEQYF
>TRBJ1-1|NA|once|TRBV15
TGTGCCACCAGCAGCAACAGGATTGAAGCTTTCTTT
CATSSNRIEAFF
>TRBJ2-1|NA|NA|TRBV6-6
TGTGCCAGCAGTGAGCCTTTACCTAACAATGAGCAGTTCTTC
CASSEPLPNNEQFF
>TRBJ1-1|TRBD1|NA|TRBV6-5
TGTGCCAGCAGCGACAGGGTTAGGACTGAAGCTTTCTTT
CASSDRVRTEAFF
>TRBJ1-2|NA|NA|TRBV9
TGTGCCAGCAGCGTAGCTACCCAAGGATTTTCGGGCTATGGCTACACCTTC
CASSVATQGFSGYGYTF
>TRBJ1-2|NA|NA|TRBV6-5
TGTGCCAGCAGTGCGACAGGTGCGGGCTATGGCTACACCTTC
CASSATGAGYGYTF
>TRBJ1-6|NA|once|TRBV6-1
TGTGCCAGCAGTGAAGGGCTGGGGAGGGCAAGGTCACCCCTCCACTTT
CASSEGLGRARSPLHF
>TRBJ2-3|TRBD2|NA|TRBV4-3
TGCGCCAGCAGCCAAGAACCCTGGACTAGCGGTTATACGCAGTATTTT
CASSQEPWTSGYTQYF
>TRBJ1-3|NA|NA|TRBV18
TGTGCCAGCTCGCCCGGGATATCACTCTCTGGAAACACCATATATTTT
CASSPGISLSGNTIYF
>TRBJ2-1|TRBD1|NA|TRBV6-1
TGTGCCAGCAGTAGACAGGGGGCGCGATACAATGAGCAGTTCTTC
CASSRQGARYNEQFF
>TRBJ2-1|TRBD2|NA|TRBV5-1
TGCGCCAGCAGCCTCTTTCCTAGCGGGAGTGACTACAATGAGCAGTTCTTC
CASSLFPSGSDYNEQFF